This T cell receptor beta chain appears in the sequencing data of a study of early T cells in non-severe SARS-CoV-2 infection. From the 5' RACE reads, TCRdb called clonotypes with MiXCR, one entry per CDR3 protein. The data show about 64,000 distinct CDR3 sequences, 13% seen once. This clonotype was counted only a few times. The specimen was whole blood. The source is an adult who was a healthcare worker with PCR-confirmed SARS-CoV-2 infection or an uninfected control (not recorded which).

CDR3 residues: CASSSGGWDTEAFF. As DNA, the CDR3 is TGTGCCAGCAGTTCTGGGGGGTGGGACACTGAAGCTTTCTTT. The chain carries TRBV12-3 or TRBV12-4 and TRBJ1-1, with D possibly TRBD1 on 5 matching bases. V was pared by 4 bases and J by 3 bases, with 12 bases between. The CDR3 runs 14 residues.